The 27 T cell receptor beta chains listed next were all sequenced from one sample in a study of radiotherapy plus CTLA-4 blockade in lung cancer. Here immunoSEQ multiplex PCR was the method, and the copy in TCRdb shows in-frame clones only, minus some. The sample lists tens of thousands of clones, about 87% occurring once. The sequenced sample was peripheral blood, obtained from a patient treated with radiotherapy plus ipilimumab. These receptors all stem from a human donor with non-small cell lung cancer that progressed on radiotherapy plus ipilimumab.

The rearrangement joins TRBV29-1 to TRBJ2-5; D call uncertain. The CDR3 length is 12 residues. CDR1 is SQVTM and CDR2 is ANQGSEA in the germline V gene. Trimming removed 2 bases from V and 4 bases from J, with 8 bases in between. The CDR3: CSVEYLGETQYF. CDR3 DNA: TGCAGCGTTGAATACCTGGGAGAGACCCAGTACTTC.

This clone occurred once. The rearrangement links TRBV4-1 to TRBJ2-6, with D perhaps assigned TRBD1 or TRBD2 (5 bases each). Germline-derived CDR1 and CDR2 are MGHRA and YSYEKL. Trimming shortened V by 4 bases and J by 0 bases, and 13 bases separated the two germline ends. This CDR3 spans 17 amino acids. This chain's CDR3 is CASSPWGRNSGANVLTF. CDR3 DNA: TGCGCCAGCAGCCCATGGGGACGGAACTCTGGGGCCAACGTCCTGACTTTC.

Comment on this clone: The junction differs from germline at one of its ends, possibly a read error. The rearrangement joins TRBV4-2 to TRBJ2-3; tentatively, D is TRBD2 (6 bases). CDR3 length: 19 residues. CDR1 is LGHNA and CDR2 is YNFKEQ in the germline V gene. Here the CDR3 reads CASGQERTNSGGRTDTQYF. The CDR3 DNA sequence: TGTGCCAGCGGCCAAGAGAGGACCAATAGCGGAGGTCGGACAGATACGCAGTATTTT.

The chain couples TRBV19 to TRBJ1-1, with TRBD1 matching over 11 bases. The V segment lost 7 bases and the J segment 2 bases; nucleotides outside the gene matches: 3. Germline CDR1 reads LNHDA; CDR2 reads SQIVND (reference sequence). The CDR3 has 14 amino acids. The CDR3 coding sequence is TGTGCCAGTACCGGGACAGGGGGAAACACTGAAGCTTTCTTT. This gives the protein CASTGTGGNTEAFF.

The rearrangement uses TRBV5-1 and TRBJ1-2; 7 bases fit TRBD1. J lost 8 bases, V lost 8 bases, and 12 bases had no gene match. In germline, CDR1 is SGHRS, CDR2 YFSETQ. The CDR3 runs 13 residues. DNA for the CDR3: TGCGCCAGGATTGACAGGGACTTGGGGGGCTACACCTTC. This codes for CARIDRDLGGYTF.

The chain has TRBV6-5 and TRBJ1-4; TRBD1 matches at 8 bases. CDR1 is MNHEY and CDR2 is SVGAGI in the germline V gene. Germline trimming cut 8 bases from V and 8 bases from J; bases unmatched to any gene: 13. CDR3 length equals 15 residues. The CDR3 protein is CASRTGLGRVEKLFF. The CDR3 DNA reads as TGTGCCAGCCGGACAGGGCTGGGGAGGGTGGAAAAACTGTTTTTT.

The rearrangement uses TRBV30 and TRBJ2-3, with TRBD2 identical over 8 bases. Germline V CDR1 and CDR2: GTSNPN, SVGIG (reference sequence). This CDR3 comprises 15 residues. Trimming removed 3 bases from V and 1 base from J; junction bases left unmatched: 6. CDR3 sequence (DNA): TGTGCCTGGAGCGAACTAGCGGCTCGCACAGATACGCAGTATTTT. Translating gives CAWSELAARTDTQYF.

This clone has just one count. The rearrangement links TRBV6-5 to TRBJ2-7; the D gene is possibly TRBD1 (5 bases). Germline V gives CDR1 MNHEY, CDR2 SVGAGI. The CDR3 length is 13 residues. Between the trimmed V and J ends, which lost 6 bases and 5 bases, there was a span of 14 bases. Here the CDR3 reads CASSRAQENEQYF. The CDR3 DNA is TGTGCCAGCAGCCGCGCACAGGAAAACGAGCAGTACTTC.

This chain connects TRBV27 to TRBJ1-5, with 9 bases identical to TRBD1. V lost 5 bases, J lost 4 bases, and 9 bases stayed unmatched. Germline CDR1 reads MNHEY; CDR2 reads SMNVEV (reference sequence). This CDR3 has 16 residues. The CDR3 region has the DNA TGTGCCAGCAGTCCACAGATTGACAGGGGGAATCAGCCCCAGCATTTT. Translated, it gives CASSPQIDRGNQPQHF.

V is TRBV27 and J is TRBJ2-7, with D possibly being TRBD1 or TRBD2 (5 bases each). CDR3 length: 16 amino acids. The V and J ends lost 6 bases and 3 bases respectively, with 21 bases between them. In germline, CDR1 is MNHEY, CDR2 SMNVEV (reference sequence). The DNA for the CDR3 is TGTGCCAGCAGCTTCCAAGGGACCCTAGGAGTCTACGAGCAGTACTTC. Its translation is CASSFQGTLGVYEQYF.

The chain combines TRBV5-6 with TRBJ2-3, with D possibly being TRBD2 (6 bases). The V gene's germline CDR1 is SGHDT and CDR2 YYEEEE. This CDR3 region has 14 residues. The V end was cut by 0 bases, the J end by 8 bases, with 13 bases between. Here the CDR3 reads CASSLGDRGATQYF. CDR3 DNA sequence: TGTGCCAGCAGCTTGGGTGACCGCGGGGCTACGCAGTATTTT.

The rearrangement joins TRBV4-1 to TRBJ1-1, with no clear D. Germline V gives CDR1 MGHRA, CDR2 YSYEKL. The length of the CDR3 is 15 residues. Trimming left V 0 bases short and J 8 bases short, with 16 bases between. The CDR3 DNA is TGCGCCAGCAGCCAAGACCCTGGACTGATAAACGAAGCTTTCTTT. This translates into CASSQDPGLINEAFF.

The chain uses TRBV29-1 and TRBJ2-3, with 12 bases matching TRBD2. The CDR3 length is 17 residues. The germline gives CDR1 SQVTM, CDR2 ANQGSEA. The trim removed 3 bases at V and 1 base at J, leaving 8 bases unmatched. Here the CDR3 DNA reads TGCAGCGTTGACGGGCTAGCGGGGGGGCACCGCACAGATACGCAGTATTTT. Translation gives CSVDGLAGGHRTDTQYF.

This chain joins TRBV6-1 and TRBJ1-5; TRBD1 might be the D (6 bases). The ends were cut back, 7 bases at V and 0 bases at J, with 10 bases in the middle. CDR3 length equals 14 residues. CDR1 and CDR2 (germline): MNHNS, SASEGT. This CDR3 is CASNRDTSNQPQHF. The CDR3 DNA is TGTGCCAGCAATCGGGACACTAGCAATCAGCCCCAGCATTTT.

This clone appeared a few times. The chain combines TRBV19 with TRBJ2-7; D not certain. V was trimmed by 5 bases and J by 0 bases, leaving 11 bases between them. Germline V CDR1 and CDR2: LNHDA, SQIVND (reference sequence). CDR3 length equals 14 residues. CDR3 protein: CASSSQSISYEQYF. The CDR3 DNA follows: TGTGCCAGTAGTTCTCAGTCTATCTCCTACGAGCAGTACTTC.

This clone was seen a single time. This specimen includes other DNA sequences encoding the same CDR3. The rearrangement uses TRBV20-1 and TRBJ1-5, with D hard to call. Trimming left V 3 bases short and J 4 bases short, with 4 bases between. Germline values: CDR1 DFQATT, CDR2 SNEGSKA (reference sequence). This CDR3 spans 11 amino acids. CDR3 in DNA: TGCAGTGCTAGTGCTAATCAGCCCCAGCATTTT. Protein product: CSASANQPQHF.

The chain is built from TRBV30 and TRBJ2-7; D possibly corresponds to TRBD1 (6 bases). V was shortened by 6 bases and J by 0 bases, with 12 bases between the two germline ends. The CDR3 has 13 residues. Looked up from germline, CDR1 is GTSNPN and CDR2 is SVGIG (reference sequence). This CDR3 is CACSSDSSYEQYF. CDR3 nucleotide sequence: TGTGCCTGCTCCTCGGACAGCTCCTACGAGCAGTACTTC.

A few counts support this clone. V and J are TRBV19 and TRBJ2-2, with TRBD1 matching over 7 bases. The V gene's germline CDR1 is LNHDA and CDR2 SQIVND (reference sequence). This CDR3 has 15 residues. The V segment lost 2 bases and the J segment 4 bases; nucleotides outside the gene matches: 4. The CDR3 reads CASSIMSGGTGELFF. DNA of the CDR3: TGTGCCAGTAGTATAATGTCAGGGGGCACCGGGGAGCTGTTTTTT.

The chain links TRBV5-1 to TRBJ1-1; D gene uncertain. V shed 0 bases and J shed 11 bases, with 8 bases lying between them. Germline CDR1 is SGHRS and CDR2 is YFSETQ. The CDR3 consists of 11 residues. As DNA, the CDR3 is TGCGCCAGCAGCTTGGAGGGCAGGGCTTTCTTT. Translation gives CASSLEGRAFF.

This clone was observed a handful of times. The CDR3 coding sequence is TGCGCCAGCAGTGTCCAAACTACTAACTATGGCTACACCTTC. Protein product: CASSVQTTNYGYTF. This sequence joins TRBV5-1 and TRBJ1-2; D gene unclear. This CDR3 contains 14 residues. With 5 bases removed from V and 0 bases from J, the gap between germline ends came to 11 bases. CDR1 is SGHRS and CDR2 is YFSETQ in the germline V gene.

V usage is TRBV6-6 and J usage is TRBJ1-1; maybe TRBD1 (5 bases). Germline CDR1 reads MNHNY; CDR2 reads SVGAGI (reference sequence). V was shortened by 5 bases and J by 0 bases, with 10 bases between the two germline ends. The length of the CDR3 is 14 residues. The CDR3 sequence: CASSVRDLNTEAFF. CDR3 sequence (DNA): TGTGCCAGCAGTGTCAGGGATCTGAACACTGAAGCTTTCTTT.

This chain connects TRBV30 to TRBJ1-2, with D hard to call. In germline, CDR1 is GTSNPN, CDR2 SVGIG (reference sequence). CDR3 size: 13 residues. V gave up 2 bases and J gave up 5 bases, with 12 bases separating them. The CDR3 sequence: CAWSFGGQYGYTF. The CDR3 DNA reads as TGTGCCTGGAGTTTCGGCGGGCAGTATGGCTACACCTTC.

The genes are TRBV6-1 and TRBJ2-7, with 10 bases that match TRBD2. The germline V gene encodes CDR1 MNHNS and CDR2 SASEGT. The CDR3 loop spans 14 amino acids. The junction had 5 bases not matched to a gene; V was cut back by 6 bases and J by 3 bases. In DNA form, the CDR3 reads TGTGCCAGCAGGGCTCTAGCGGGAGTCTACGAGCAGTACTTC. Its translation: CASRALAGVYEQYF.

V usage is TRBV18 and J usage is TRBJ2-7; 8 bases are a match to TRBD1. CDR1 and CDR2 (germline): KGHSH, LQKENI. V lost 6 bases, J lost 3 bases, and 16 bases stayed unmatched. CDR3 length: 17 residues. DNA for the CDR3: TGTGCCAGCTCTCCCGGACAGGGAAGGGGACGTCACTACGAGCAGTACTTC. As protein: CASSPGQGRGRHYEQYF.

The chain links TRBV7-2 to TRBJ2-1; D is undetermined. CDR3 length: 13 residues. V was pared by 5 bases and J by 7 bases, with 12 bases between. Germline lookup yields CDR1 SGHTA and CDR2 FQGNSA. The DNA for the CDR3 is TGTGCCAGCAGCGATCAACAGTTGAATGAGCAGTTCTTC. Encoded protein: CASSDQQLNEQFF.

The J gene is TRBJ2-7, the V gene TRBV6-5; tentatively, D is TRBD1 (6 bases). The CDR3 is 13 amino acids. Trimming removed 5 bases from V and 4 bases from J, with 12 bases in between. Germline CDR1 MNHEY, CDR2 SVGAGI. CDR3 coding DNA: TGTGCCAGCAGTCAATTAGGACAGTACGAGCAGTACTTC. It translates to CASSQLGQYEQYF.

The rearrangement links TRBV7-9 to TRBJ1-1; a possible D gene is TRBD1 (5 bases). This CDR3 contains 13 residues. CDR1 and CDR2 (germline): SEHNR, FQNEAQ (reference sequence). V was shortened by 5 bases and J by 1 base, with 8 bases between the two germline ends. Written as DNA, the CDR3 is TGTGCCAGCAGCGGGGCCGGGAACACTGAAGCTTTCTTT. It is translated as CASSGAGNTEAFF. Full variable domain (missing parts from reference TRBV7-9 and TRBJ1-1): DTGVSQNPRHKITKRGQNVTFRCDPISEHNRLYWYRQTLGQGPEFLTYFQNEAQLEKSRLLSDRFSAERPKGSFSTLEIQRTEQGDSAMYLCASSGAGNTEAFFGQGTRLTVV.